This T cell receptor beta chain was identified in a study of molecular identifiers for immune sequencing clone quantification. Overall study context: In replicates, the authors split RNA from around 20,000 or 100,000 naive CD8 cells five ways and sequenced four.

TCRdb re-called the PCR reads with MiXCR, one entry per CDR3 protein. The profile shows about 640,000 distinct CDR3 sequences, 15% to 20% of them singletons. At least ten counts were recorded for this clonotype. J gave up 9 bases and V 7 bases, and 8 bases lay outside the gene matches. Germline V CDR1 and CDR2: SQVTM, ANQGSEA. The CDR3 covers 11 residues. This rearrangement joins TRBV29-1 to TRBJ2-5; 7 bases are shared with TRBD2. The origin of this receptor is a human donor in good health. Some libraries in this study had Jurkat cell RNA spiked in. Sequencing input: naive CD8+ T cells from blood, with Jurkat cell RNA spiked in. Regarding subset: FACS-sorted CD8+CD4-CCR7+CD45RA+ naive T cells. Here the CDR3 DNA reads TGCAGCGGAGTTACTAGCGAGGCCCAGTACTTC. Its protein product is CSGVTSEAQYF.